What follows are 24 T cell receptor beta chains derived from one specimen sequenced in a study of T cells after yellow fever vaccination. In TCRdb, the 5' RACE reads were re-called with MiXCR into one record per CDR3 protein. The sample records 300,000 to 400,000 distinct CDR3 sequences, 3% to 4.5% being singletons. The specimen comprised PBMCs, sampled 5 days after the yellow fever booster vaccination. Receptor source: a man aged 18 to 30 who received the YFV17D yellow fever vaccine.

This clonotype has just a few counts. The chain employs TRBV9 and TRBJ2-3; D is possibly TRBD1 or TRBD2 (6 bases each). CDR1 and CDR2 from the germline V gene are SGDLS and YYNGEE. V was clipped by 3 bases and J by 2 bases, with 10 bases between them. The CDR3 consists of 14 residues. This CDR3 is CASSARGLTDTQYF. Here the CDR3 DNA reads TGTGCCAGCAGCGCACGGGGGCTCACAGATACGCAGTATTTT. The variable domain in full, completed from reference TRBV9 and TRBJ2-3, reads DSGVTQTPKHLITATGQRVTLRCSPRSGDLSVYWYQQSLDQGLQFLIQYYNGEERAKGNILERFSAQQFPDLHSELNLSSLELGDSALYFCASSARGLTDTQYFGPGTRLTVL.

The rearrangement uses TRBV5-1 and TRBJ1-2, with 7 bases fitting TRBD1. In germline, CDR1 is SGHRS, CDR2 YFSETQ. V shed 1 base and J 7 bases; nucleotides not matched to a gene: 10. This CDR3 contains 15 residues. CDR3 nucleotide sequence: TGCGCCAGCAGCTTGTCCAGGGACAGCTACCGTGGCTACACCTTC. It specifies CASSLSRDSYRGYTF. The whole variable domain, filled in from reference TRBV5-1 and TRBJ1-2, reads KAGVTQTPRYLIKTRGQQVTLSCSPISGHRSVSWYQQTPGQGLQFLFEYFSETQRNKGNFPGRFSGRQFSNSRSEMNVSTLELGDSALYLCASSLSRDSYRGYTFGSGTRLTVV.

This clonotype occurred many times. The genes are TRBV20-1 and TRBJ2-7, with TRBD1 identical over 9 bases. Germline CDR1 DFQATT, CDR2 SNEGSKA (reference sequence). J was trimmed by 4 bases and V by 5 bases; bases with no gene match: 6. The CDR3 sequence is 13 residues long. The CDR3 DNA reads as TGCAGTGCTCGGACAGGGGTTGGGTACGAGCAGTACTTC. Encoded protein: CSARTGVGYEQYF.

This clonotype was observed a handful of times. The chain couples TRBV10-3 to TRBJ1-2; maybe TRBD1 (5 bases). Trimming cost V 4 bases and J 6 bases, with 12 bases left between them. Per germline, CDR1 ENHRY and CDR2 SYGVKD. The CDR3 is made up of 13 amino acids. CDR3 sequence (DNA): TGTGCCATCAGTGGACGGGGGAGGAATGGCTACACCTTC. Translating it yields CAISGRGRNGYTF.

This clonotype was detected a few times. The chain recombines TRBV2 with TRBJ2-7, with 7 bases matching TRBD2. V lost 10 bases to trimming and J lost 0 bases; unmatched junction nucleotides: 3. This CDR3 comprises 12 residues. The germline CDR1 and CDR2 sequences are SNHLY and FYNNEI. CDR3 bases: TGTGCCACCGGGGACTACTCCTACGAGCAGTACTTC. Translated, it gives CATGDYSYEQYF.

This clonotype was recorded many times. J is TRBJ2-3 and V is TRBV4-3, with 7 bases that match TRBD2. Trimming cost V 7 bases and J 5 bases; bases outside gene matches: 12. The length of the CDR3 is 15 residues. Per the germline V gene, CDR1 is LGHNA and CDR2 is YSLEER. Here the CDR3 DNA reads TGCGCCAGCACGAGGGTGGCGGGGGTTAGAGATACGCAGTATTTT. Amino acids: CASTRVAGVRDTQYF.

This clonotype was counted many times. The rearrangement uses TRBV5-1 and TRBJ1-4; D is ambiguous. CDR3 length: 14 residues. Trimming removed 2 bases at V and 5 bases at J, with 10 bases between. Looked up from germline, CDR1 is SGHRS and CDR2 is YFSETQ. This CDR3 reads CASSFDGNNEKLFF. The DNA for the CDR3 is TGCGCCAGCAGCTTCGACGGAAACAATGAAAAACTGTTTTTT.

This clonotype was counted ten times or more. The chain links TRBV5-1 to TRBJ2-3; 8 bases are shared with TRBD1. Per the germline V gene, CDR1 is SGHRS and CDR2 is YFSETQ. The V segment lost 4 bases and the J segment 4 bases; nucleotides outside the gene matches: 5. The CDR3 contains 14 residues. CDR3 sequence reads: CASSPGQAADTQYF. CDR3 nucleotide sequence: TGCGCCAGCAGCCCGGGACAGGCCGCAGATACGCAGTATTTT.

There are a few counts of this clonotype. Written as DNA, the CDR3 is TGTGCCAGTAGTATGAGGGGTCTTCAGCCCCAGCATTTT. Its protein is CASSMRGLQPQHF. The chain is built from TRBV19 and TRBJ1-5, with D perhaps matching TRBD1 (5 bases). Germline V CDR1 and CDR2: LNHDA, SQIVND (reference sequence). V was shortened by 3 bases and J by 6 bases, with 9 bases between the two germline ends. The CDR3 consists of 13 residues.

This clonotype has a count of ten or more. V and J are TRBV7-9 and TRBJ2-5, with D unresolved. Germline loops: CDR1 SEHNR, CDR2 FQNEAQ (reference sequence). This CDR3 has 15 residues. V lost 4 bases and J 0 bases, leaving 12 bases between the germline ends. The CDR3 sequence is CASSSRARHQETQYF. The CDR3 nucleotides read TGTGCCAGCAGCTCCCGGGCCCGCCACCAAGAGACCCAGTACTTC.

Only a few counts were recorded for this clonotype. The gene calls are TRBV5-1 and TRBJ2-3; D gene unclear. V was clipped by 3 bases and J by 2 bases, with 16 bases between them. The germline V gene encodes CDR1 SGHRS and CDR2 YFSETQ. There are 16 residues in the CDR3. The CDR3 loop is CASSSSTSGDTDTQYF. The CDR3 nucleotides read TGCGCCAGCAGCTCCTCGACCTCTGGGGACACAGATACGCAGTATTTT.

In its sample, this clonotype was seen a few times. The chain links TRBV7-8 to TRBJ1-1; 10 bases match TRBD1. Per the germline V gene, CDR1 is SGHVS and CDR2 is FQNEAQ. The CDR3 extends over 17 amino acids. The ends lost 1 base at V and 0 bases at J; junction bases unmatched: 5. The CDR3 sequence is CASSLVAGTGVNTEAFF. CDR3 nucleotide sequence: TGTGCCAGCAGCTTAGTGGCCGGGACAGGGGTGAACACTGAAGCTTTCTTT.

This clonotype was seen only a few times. The V call is TRBV5-1, the J call TRBJ2-1; 9 nucleotides agree with TRBD1. This CDR3 is built from 15 residues. V lost 8 bases to trimming and J lost 4 bases; unmatched junction nucleotides: 10. Germline-derived CDR1 and CDR2 are SGHRS and YFSETQ. The chain's CDR3 is CASQKQGARYNEQFF. DNA of the CDR3: TGCGCCAGTCAGAAACAGGGGGCAAGGTACAATGAGCAGTTCTTC. Full variable domain (rest looked up from reference TRBV5-1 and TRBJ2-1): KAGVTQTPRYLIKTRGQQVTLSCSPISGHRSVSWYQQTPGQGLQFLFEYFSETQRNKGNFPGRFSGRQFSNSRSEMNVSTLELGDSALYLCASQKQGARYNEQFFGPGTRLTVL.

V usage is TRBV5-1 and J usage is TRBJ1-1; 7 nucleotides agree with TRBD1. With 3 bases clipped from V and 1 base from J, the junction kept 6 bases outside the gene matches. CDR3 length: 15 amino acids. Per the germline V gene, CDR1 is SGHRS and CDR2 is YFSETQ. CDR3 region: CASSSFRDRNTEAFF. The CDR3 nucleotides read TGCGCCAGCAGCTCCTTCCGGGACAGGAACACTGAAGCTTTCTTT.

This chain joins TRBV5-5 and TRBJ2-2, with a tentative D call TRBD2 (5 bases). Germline values: CDR1 SGHKS, CDR2 YYEKEE (reference sequence). The CDR3 runs to 13 residues. V dropped 0 bases and J dropped 5 bases, with 5 bases sitting between them. The CDR3 sequence is CASSLAGTGELFF. In DNA form, the CDR3 reads TGTGCCAGCAGCTTGGCGGGGACCGGGGAGCTGTTTTTT. Based on the CDR3 plus reference TRBV5-5 and TRBJ2-2, the full variable domain is DAGVTQSPTHLIKTRGQQVTLRCSPISGHKSVSWYQQVLGQGPQFIFQYYEKEERGRGNFPDRFSARQFPNYSSELNVNALLLGDSALYLCASSLAGTGELFFGEGSRLTVL.

In its sample, this clonotype was seen many times. The chain is built from TRBV6-5 and TRBJ2-3; 7 bases are shared with TRBD2. The CDR3 has 15 residues. Germline V lookup: CDR1 MNHEY, CDR2 SVGAGI. With V trimmed by 5 bases and J by 2 bases, 7 bases remained unmatched. In DNA, the CDR3 is TGTGCCAGCAGTCAGCAGCGGGGATACACAGATACGCAGTATTTT. Its protein product is CASSQQRGYTDTQYF.

This clonotype was observed a handful of times. The chain joins TRBV12-3 or TRBV12-4 to TRBJ1-5; D is uncertain. The CDR3 extends over 15 amino acids. The ends were cut back, 4 bases at V and 6 bases at J, with 16 bases in the middle. Written as DNA, the CDR3 is TGTGCCAGCAGTTCTGGGTCCGGGGTGGGTCAGCCCCAGCATTTT. Translated: CASSSGSGVGQPQHF.

The chain has TRBV18 and TRBJ2-3; D unclear. The CDR3 extends over 15 amino acids. The V end lost 2 bases, the J end lost 2 bases, and 11 bases lay between the germline ends. The V gene's germline CDR1 is KGHSH and CDR2 LQKENI. Written as DNA, the CDR3 is TGTGCCAGCTCACCATCCAGGACCTACACAGATACGCAGTATTTT. The encoded protein is CASSPSRTYTDTQYF. The full variable domain, with the rest looked up from reference TRBV18 and TRBJ2-3, is NAGVMQNPRHLVRRRGQEARLRCSPMKGHSHVYWYRQLPEEGLKFMVYLQKENIIDESGMPKERFSAEFPKEGPSILRIQQVVRGDSAAYFCASSPSRTYTDTQYFGPGTRLTVL.

This clonotype appeared a few times. V usage is TRBV5-6 and J usage is TRBJ2-1; 9 nucleotides align to TRBD1. The germline CDR1 and CDR2 sequences are SGHDT and YYEEEE. This CDR3 is built from 17 residues. V was pared by 3 bases and J by 2 bases, with 9 bases of the junction left unmatched. The CDR3 bases are TGTGCCAGCAGCTCGGCCGGGACAGGGAGTACCTACAATGAGCAGTTCTTC. Its translation: CASSSAGTGSTYNEQFF. The full variable domain, with the rest looked up from reference TRBV5-6 and TRBJ2-1, is DAGVTQSPTHLIKTRGQQVTLRCSPKSGHDTVSWYQQALGQGPQFIFQYYEEEERQRGNFPDRFSGHQFPNYSSELNVNALLLGDSALYLCASSSAGTGSTYNEQFFGPGTRLTVL.

This clonotype was seen a single time. The chain joins TRBV7-2 to TRBJ2-3; 14 bases line up with TRBD2. CDR1 is SGHTA, CDR2 FQGNSA, per germline. V was pared by 5 bases and J by 1 base, with 11 bases of the junction left unmatched. This CDR3 is built from 19 residues. CDR3 sequence: CASSRGPGLAGVRTDTQYF. The CDR3 bases are TGTGCCAGCAGCCGAGGACCGGGACTAGCGGGGGTCCGCACAGATACGCAGTATTTT.

V and J are TRBV7-2 and TRBJ2-2, with 10 positions matching TRBD2. Germline loops: CDR1 SGHTA, CDR2 FQGNSA. V lost 7 bases and J lost 1; bases outside the gene matches: 6. This CDR3 spans 16 amino acids. Here the CDR3 DNA reads TGTGCCAGCACCGATAGCGGGGGGTGGAACACCGGGGAGCTGTTTTTT. This encodes CASTDSGGWNTGELFF. The complete variable domain, with remaining parts taken from reference TRBV7-2 and TRBJ2-2, reads GAGVSQSPSNKVTEKGKDVELRCDPISGHTALYWYRQSLGQGLEFLIYFQGNSAPDKSGLPSDRFSAERTGGSVSTLTIQRTQQEDSAVYLCASTDSGGWNTGELFFGEGSRLTVL.

The V gene is TRBV5-1, the J gene TRBJ1-6; D uncertain. This CDR3 spans 15 amino acids. CDR1 is SGHRS, CDR2 YFSETQ, per germline. The germline V and J ends were trimmed by 1 base and 3 bases, with 8 bases remaining between them. CDR3 DNA sequence: TGCGCCAGCAGCTTGTTCTCCGGCTATAATTCACCCCTCCACTTT. Translation: CASSLFSGYNSPLHF.

The chain couples TRBV5-4 to TRBJ2-1; the D gene is possibly TRBD2 (6 bases). V lost 4 bases and J lost 10, with 18 bases in between. This CDR3 has 14 residues. CDR1 SGHNT and CDR2 YYREEE come from the germline V gene (reference sequence). CDR3 DNA sequence: TGTGCCAGCAGCACTCCTCGGGACTCTCAGGAGCAGTTCTTC. Its translation is CASSTPRDSQEQFF.

This clonotype appeared a few times. The chain recombines TRBV7-9 with TRBJ2-2; D uncertain. Germline values: CDR1 SEHNR, CDR2 FQNEAQ (reference sequence). The length of the CDR3 is 15 residues. V was pared by 1 base and J by 4 bases, with 10 bases between. The chain's CDR3 is CASSLVKGFTGELFF. DNA of the CDR3: TGTGCCAGCAGCTTAGTGAAGGGATTCACCGGGGAGCTGTTTTTT.